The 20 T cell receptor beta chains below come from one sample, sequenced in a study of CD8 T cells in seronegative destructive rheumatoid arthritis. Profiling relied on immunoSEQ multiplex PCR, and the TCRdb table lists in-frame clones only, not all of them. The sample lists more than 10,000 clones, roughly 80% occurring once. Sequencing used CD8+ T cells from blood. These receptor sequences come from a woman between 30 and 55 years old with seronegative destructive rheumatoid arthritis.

In DNA form, the CDR3 reads TGTGCCAGCAGCTTAACTCTGAGAGGGGATACGCAGTATTTT. This codes for CASSLTLRGDTQYF. V is TRBV7-9 and J is TRBJ2-3, with D possibly being TRBD2 (5 bases). Germline V gene sequence: CDR1 SEHNR, CDR2 FQNEAQ (reference sequence). The CDR3 spans 14 residues. Trimming shortened V by 2 bases and J by 6 bases, and 12 bases separated the two germline ends.

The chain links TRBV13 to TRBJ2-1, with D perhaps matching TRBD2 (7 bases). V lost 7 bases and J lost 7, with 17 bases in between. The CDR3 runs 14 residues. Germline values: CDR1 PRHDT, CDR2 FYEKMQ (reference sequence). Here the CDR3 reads CASTPGGGPNEQFF. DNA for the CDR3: TGTGCCAGCACCCCTGGCGGGGGCCCTAATGAGCAGTTCTTC.

The CDR3 coding sequence is TGTGCCAGCAGCGACAGGGGTGAAGCCTACGAGCAGTACTTC. The encoded protein is CASSDRGEAYEQYF. The chain uses TRBV9 and TRBJ2-7; TRBD1 matches at 7 bases. The CDR3 contains 14 residues. Trimming took 3 bases from V and 2 from J; bases not matched to a gene: 5. Germline values: CDR1 SGDLS, CDR2 YYNGEE.

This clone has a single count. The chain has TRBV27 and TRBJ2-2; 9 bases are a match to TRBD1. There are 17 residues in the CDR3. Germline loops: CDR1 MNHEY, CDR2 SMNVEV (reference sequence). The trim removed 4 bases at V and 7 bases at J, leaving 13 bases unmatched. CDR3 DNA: TGTGCCAGCAGTTCCCTCCGGGACAGGGAGATGGGCGGGGAGCTGTTTTTT. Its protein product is CASSSLRDREMGGELFF.

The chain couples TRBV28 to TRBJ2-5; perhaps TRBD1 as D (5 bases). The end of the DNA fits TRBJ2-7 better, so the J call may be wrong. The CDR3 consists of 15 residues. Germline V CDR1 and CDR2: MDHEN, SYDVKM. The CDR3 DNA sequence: TGTGCCAGTCTCAGCCTCCGCCAGGGCCCCTACGAGCAGTACTTC. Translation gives CASLSLRQGPYEQYF.

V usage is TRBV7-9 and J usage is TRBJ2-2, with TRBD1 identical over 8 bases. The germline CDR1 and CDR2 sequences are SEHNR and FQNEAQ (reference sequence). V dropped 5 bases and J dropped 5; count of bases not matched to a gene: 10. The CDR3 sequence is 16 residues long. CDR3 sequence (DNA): TGTGCCAGCAGCCCCGCGGTGACAGGGGTAACCGGGGAGCTGTTTTTT. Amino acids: CASSPAVTGVTGELFF.

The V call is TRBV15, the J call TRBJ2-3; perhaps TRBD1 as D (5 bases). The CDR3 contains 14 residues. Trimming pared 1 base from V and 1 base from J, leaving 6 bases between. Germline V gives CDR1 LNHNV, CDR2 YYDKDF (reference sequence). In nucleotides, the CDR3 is TGTGCCACCAGCAGAGTAGGGGGCACAGATACGCAGTATTTT. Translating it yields CATSRVGGTDTQYF.

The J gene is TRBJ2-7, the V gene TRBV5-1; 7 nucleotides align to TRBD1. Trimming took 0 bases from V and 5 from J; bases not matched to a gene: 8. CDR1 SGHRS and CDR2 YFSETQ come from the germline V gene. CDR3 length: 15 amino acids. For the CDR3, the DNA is TGCGCCAGCAGCTTGGAGGTTAGGGGGCTCGACGAGCAGTACTTC. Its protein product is CASSLEVRGLDEQYF.

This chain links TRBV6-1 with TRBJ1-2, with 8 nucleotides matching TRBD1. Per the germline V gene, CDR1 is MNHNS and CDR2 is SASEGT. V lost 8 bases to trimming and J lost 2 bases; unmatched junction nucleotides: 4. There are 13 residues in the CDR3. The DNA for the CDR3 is TGTGCCAGCCGGACAGGGTACAACTATGGCTACACCTTC. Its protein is CASRTGYNYGYTF.

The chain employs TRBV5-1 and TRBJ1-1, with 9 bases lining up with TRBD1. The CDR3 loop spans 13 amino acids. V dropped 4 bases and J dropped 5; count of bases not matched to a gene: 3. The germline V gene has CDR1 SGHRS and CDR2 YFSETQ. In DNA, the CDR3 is TGCGCCAGCAGCCCACAGGGGGCGACTGAAGCTTTCTTT. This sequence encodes CASSPQGATEAFF.

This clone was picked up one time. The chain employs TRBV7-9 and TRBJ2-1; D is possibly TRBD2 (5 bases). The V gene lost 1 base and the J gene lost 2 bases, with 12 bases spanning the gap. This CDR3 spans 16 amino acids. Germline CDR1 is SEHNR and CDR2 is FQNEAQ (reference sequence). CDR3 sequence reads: CASSLVASSPYNEQFF. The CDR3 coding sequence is TGTGCCAGCAGCTTAGTTGCTAGCAGCCCCTACAATGAGCAGTTCTTC.

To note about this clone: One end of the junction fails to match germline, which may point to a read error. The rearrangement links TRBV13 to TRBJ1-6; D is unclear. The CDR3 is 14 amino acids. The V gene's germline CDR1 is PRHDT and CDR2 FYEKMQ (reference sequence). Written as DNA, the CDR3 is TGTGCCAGCAGCCACCGGGAGCTCAATTCACCCCTCCCCTTT. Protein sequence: CASSHRELNSPLPF.

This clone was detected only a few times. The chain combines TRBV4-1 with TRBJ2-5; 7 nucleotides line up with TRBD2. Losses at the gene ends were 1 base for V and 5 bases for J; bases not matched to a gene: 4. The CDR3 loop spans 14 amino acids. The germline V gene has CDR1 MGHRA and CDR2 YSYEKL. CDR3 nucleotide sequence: TGCGCCAGCAGCCAAGCCTGGGGGGGGGAGACCCAGTACTTC. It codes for CASSQAWGGETQYF.

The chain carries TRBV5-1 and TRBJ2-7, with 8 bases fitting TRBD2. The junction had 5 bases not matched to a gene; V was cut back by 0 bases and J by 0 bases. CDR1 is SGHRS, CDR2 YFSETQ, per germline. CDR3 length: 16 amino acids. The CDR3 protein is CASSLELAVNSYEQYF. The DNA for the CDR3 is TGCGCCAGCAGCTTGGAACTAGCGGTAAACTCCTACGAGCAGTACTTC.

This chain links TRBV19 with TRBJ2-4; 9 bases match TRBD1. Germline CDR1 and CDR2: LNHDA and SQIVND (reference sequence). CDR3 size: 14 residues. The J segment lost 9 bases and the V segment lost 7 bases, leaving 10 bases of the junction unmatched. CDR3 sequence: CASIAGTGRGIQYF. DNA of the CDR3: TGTGCCAGTATAGCCGGGACAGGGAGAGGCATTCAGTACTTC.

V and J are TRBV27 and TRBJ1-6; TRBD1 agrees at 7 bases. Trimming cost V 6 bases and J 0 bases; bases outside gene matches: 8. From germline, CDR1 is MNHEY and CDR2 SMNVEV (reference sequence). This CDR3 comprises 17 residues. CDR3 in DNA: TGTGCCAGCAGATTACGGGACAGTCTCTCCTATAATTCACCCCTCCACTTT. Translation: CASRLRDSLSYNSPLHF.

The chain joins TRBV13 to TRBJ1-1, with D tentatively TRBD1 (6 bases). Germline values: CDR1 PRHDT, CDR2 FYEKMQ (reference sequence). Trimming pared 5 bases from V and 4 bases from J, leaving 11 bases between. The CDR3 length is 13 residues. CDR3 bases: TGTGCCAGCAGCCTAACAGGGACCACTGAAGCTTTCTTT. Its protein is CASSLTGTTEAFF.

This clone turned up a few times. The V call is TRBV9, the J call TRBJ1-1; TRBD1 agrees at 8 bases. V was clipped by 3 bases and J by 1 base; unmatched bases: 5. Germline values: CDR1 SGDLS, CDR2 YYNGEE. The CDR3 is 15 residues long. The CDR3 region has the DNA TGTGCCAGCAGCGACTACGGGACAGGGAACACTGAAGCTTTCTTT. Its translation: CASSDYGTGNTEAFF.

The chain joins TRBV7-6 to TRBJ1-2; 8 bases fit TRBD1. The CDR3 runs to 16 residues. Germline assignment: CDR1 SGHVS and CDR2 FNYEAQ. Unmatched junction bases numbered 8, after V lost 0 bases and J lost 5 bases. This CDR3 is CASSLARGTGPYGYTF. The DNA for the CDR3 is TGTGCCAGCAGCTTAGCCCGAGGGACAGGTCCGTATGGCTACACCTTC.

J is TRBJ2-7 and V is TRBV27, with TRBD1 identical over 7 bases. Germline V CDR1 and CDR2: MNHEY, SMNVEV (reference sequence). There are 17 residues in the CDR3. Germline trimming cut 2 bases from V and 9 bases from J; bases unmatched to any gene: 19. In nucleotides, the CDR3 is TGTGCCAGCAGTTTAATCCCCCTGGACAGGATGGGGAGTGGGCAGTACTTC. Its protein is CASSLIPLDRMGSGQYF.